The clone carrying this T cell receptor beta chain was picked up one time. This specimen comes from a study of blood T cell repertoires in COVID-19. Using immunoSEQ multiplex PCR, the repertoire was profiled, and TCRdb retains in-frame clones only, with some absent. The table lists roughly 30,000 clones, nearly 95% of them singletons, with about 5% in the top ten. Per the germline V gene, CDR1 is GTSNPN and CDR2 is SVGIG (reference sequence). This CDR3 is 15 amino acids long. J gave up 0 bases and V 8 bases, and 12 bases lay outside the gene matches. This sequence joins TRBV30 and TRBJ1-1; 7 nucleotides align to TRBD1. The specimen sequenced was peripheral blood. The receptor comes from a human donor in a cohort sampled during active COVID-19. The CDR3 is CAASTSGGMNTEAFF. In nucleotides, the CDR3 is TGTGCCGCGAGCACTTCAGGGGGGATGAACACTGAAGCTTTCTTT.